This entry is about one T cell receptor beta chain. This sample was included in a study of blood T cell repertoires in COVID-19. Study at large: In each case, the material was cDNA or gDNA derived from T cells, B-cell-depleted T cells, or PBMCs.

Patients in Seattle were enrolled during active infection, then followed longitudinally. The V end was cut by 2 bases, the J end by 3 bases, with 10 bases between. The CDR3 totals 14 residues. Germline CDR1 and CDR2: MNHEY and SVGAGI. Original methodology: Estimation of nucleated cell counts relied on the amplification of reference gene primers. Method: immunoSEQ multiplex PCR; TCRdb's copy keeps in-frame clones and lacks some. The V and J calls and clone size were taken over from that table, and D and trimming were inferred from the DNA. The table records fewer than 700,000 clones, 85% to 90% of them present only once.

This clonotype originated in a woman in her 50s with COVID-19, enrolled during active disease. Sequenced material: peripheral blood. The chain carries TRBV6-5 and TRBJ1-2; maybe TRBD1 (6 bases). CDR3 coding DNA: TGTGCCAGCAGTTACAGTAGGACAGACTATGGCTACACCTTC. This gives the protein CASSYSRTDYGYTF.